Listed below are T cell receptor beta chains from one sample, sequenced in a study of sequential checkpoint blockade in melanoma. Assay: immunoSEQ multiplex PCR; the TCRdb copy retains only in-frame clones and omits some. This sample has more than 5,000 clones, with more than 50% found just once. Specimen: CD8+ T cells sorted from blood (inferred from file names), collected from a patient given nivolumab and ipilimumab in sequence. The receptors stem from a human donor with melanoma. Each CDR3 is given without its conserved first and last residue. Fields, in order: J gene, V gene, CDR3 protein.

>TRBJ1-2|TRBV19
ACSTGSYGYT
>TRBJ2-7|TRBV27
ASSCGTGPYEQY
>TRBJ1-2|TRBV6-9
ASDHGRDYGYT
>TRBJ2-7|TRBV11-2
ASSSRTSGRTGWEQY
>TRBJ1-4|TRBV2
ASIFRYLGANEKLF
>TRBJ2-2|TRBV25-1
AAGGIGELF
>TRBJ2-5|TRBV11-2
ASSLESELGQETQY
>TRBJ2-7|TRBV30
AWSPLGSSYEQY
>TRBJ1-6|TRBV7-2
ASSLGGHNSPLH
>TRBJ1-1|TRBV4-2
ASSQVGGVVMNTEAF
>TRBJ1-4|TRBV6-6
ASSYTGRDEKLF
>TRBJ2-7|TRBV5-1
ASSLPSDTYEQY
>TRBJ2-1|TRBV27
ASSFGGVGNEQF
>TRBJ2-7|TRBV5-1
ASSSYSGTGYEQY
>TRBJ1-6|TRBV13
ASSRTGDPYNSPLH
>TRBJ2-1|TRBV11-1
ASSLRRVNEQF
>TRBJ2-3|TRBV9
ASSAGLAADTQY
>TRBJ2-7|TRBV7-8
ASSLVQGPSYEQY
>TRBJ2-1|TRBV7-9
ASPTHEQF
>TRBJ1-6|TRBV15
ATSRDHDRADPPLH
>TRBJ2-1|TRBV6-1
ASNPVSYNEQF
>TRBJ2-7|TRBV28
ASSLVGQGTREQY
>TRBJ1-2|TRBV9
ASSGIGQGSGYT
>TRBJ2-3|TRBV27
ASSLSNAGGVQY